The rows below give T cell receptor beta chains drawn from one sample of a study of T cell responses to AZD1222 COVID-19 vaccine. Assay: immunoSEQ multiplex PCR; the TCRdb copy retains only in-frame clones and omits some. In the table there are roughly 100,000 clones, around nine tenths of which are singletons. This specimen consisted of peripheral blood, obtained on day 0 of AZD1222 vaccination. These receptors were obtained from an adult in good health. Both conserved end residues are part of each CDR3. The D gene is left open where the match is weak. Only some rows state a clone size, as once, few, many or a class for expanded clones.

TGCAGCGTTGTACCGATTGAGGGTCTTAAGCAGTTCTTC | CSVVPIEGLKQFF | NA | NA | TRBJ2-1 | TRBV29-1
TGTGCCAGTAGTATAGCGGCCATCAGCAATCAGCCCCAGCATTTT | CASSIAAISNQPQHF | NA | NA | TRBJ1-5 | TRBV19
TGTGCCAGCAGTTTAACGGATTCACCCCTCCACTTT | CASSLTDSPLHF | NA | NA | TRBJ1-6 | TRBV6-5
TGTGCCAGCAGCCAAGGTGGACCCGGAGGACAGGGCTTCTACACCTTC | CASSQGGPGGQGFYTF | TRBD1 | NA | TRBJ1-2 | TRBV14
TGTGCCAGCACCCCTGTCAGGGAGAACACCGGGGAGCTGTTTTTT | CASTPVRENTGELFF | NA | NA | TRBJ2-2 | TRBV6-5
TGTGCCAGCAGCGTAGGAGGGCGCGGCACAGATACGCAGTATTTT | CASSVGGRGTDTQYF | NA | NA | TRBJ2-3 | TRBV9
TGCGCCAGCGGACCCGAGCCTCTCTCTGGCTACACCTTC | CASGPEPLSGYTF | NA | NA | TRBJ1-2 | TRBV5-1
TGCGCCAGCACCTCGCAAGGGGGAACTAATGAAAAACTGTTTTTT | CASTSQGGTNEKLFF | NA | NA | TRBJ1-4 | TRBV5-1
TGTGCCAGTAGGGAACGAAGGGGCTCCGAAAAACTGTTTTTT | CASRERRGSEKLFF | NA | NA | TRBJ1-4 | TRBV19
TGTGCCATCAGTGAGGGACAGTCTGGCTACACCTTC | CAISEGQSGYTF | NA | NA | TRBJ1-2 | TRBV10-3
TGTGCCAGCAGGCCCCAGGACTCCTACGAGCAGTACTTC | CASRPQDSYEQYF | NA | NA | TRBJ2-7 | TRBV2
TGCGCCAGCAGGTCACTCTACAGGGGGCTGGACACTGAAGCTTTCTTT | CASRSLYRGLDTEAFF | TRBD1 | NA | TRBJ1-1 | TRBV4-1
TGCGCCAGCAGCCAAGCCCCGGACAGGGGGTATGAAAAACTGTTTTTT | CASSQAPDRGYEKLFF | TRBD1 | NA | TRBJ1-4 | TRBV4-1
TGCGCCAGCAGCTTGGAGGGCTCAGGGGGCACTGAAGCTTTCTTT | CASSLEGSGGTEAFF | TRBD1 | NA | TRBJ1-1 | TRBV5-1
TGTGCCAGCAGCTACAGATTTGAAGCTTTCTTT | CASSYRFEAFF | NA | NA | TRBJ1-1 | TRBV7-9
TGTGCCAGCAGGAGAAGAGCGGGAGGAGGGAACACCGGGGAGCTGTTTTTT | CASRRRAGGGNTGELFF | TRBD2 | NA | TRBJ2-2 | TRBV2
TGTGCCAGCAGTCCCCGGATCTACAGGGCGGGGAACACTGAAGCTTTCTTT | CASSPRIYRAGNTEAFF | NA | NA | TRBJ1-1 | TRBV6-6
TGCAGCGTTGACGTGGGAGGATACAATGAGCAGTTCTTC | CSVDVGGYNEQFF | NA | NA | TRBJ2-1 | TRBV29-1
TGTGCCAGCAGCCCCTCCGGGACAGGGATCAATTCACCCCTCCACTTT | CASSPSGTGINSPLHF | TRBD1 | NA | TRBJ1-6 | TRBV11-3
TGTGCCAGCAGCCAAGTTGCATCCTACGAGCAGTACTTC | CASSQVASYEQYF | NA | NA | TRBJ2-7 | TRBV3-1/TRBV3-2
TGTGCCAGCAGTGATCTTGGGGGGCGGAGGGAGACCCAGTACTTC | CASSDLGGRRETQYF | NA | NA | TRBJ2-5 | TRBV28
TGTGCCAGCAGCCCCGTAGGGACAGGGGTTAACGAGCAGTACTTC | CASSPVGTGVNEQYF | TRBD1 | once | TRBJ2-7 | TRBV7-9
TGTGCCAGCAGCGTAGTGGGGGCTGAAGCTTTCTTT | CASSVVGAEAFF | NA | NA | TRBJ1-1 | TRBV9
TGTGCCAGCAGCCAGTATGATACGCAGTATTTT | CASSQYDTQYF | NA | NA | TRBJ2-3 | TRBV11-3
TGTGCCAGCAGCCAAGTGGAGTTAAGGGGACAGGGCCTCTACGAGCAGTACTTC | CASSQVELRGQGLYEQYF | TRBD1 | NA | TRBJ2-7 | TRBV14
TGTGCCAGCAGTCCGGGACAGTTTGGAATTGAAAAACTGTTTTTT | CASSPGQFGIEKLFF | TRBD1 | NA | TRBJ1-4 | TRBV2
TGTGCCAGCAGCGGACTAGCGGGAGGGCCGGGGCTCGAGCAGTACTTC | CASSGLAGGPGLEQYF | TRBD2 | NA | TRBJ2-7 | TRBV7-9
TGCGCCAGCAGTCGAGCCGCTAGCGGAAGCACAGATACGCAGTATTTT | CASSRAASGSTDTQYF | TRBD2 | NA | TRBJ2-3 | TRBV4-1
TGTGCCAGCAGTTACCTTACTTCGACTAGCGGCTCCTACGAGCAGTACTTC | CASSYLTSTSGSYEQYF | TRBD2 | NA | TRBJ2-7 | TRBV2
TGCGCCAGCCTTGCTGAGTCAGATACGCAGTATTTT | CASLAESDTQYF | NA | NA | TRBJ2-3 | TRBV5-1
TGTGCCAGCAGTGAAGTGGATAATGAGCAGTTCTTC | CASSEVDNEQFF | NA | NA | TRBJ2-1 | TRBV2
TGTGCCAGCAGCTTAGCTCGATATGAAAAACTGTTTTTT | CASSLARYEKLFF | NA | NA | TRBJ1-4 | TRBV7-8
TGTGCCAGCTCGTCCGCGTCCGGGGCCTACGAGCAGTACTTC | CASSSASGAYEQYF | NA | NA | TRBJ2-7 | TRBV18
TGTGCCAGCAGCTTGGGGGGGCTGGGGACTGAAGCTTTCTTT | CASSLGGLGTEAFF | NA | NA | TRBJ1-1 | TRBV11-3
TGTGCCAGCAGCCTAGCAGGCAGCGGGAGAATAGAGACCCAGTACTTC | CASSLAGSGRIETQYF | TRBD2 | NA | TRBJ2-5 | TRBV7-2
TGCGCCAGCACCGAAGCGGGGGGGCCCGGAGAGACCCAGTACTTC | CASTEAGGPGETQYF | TRBD2 | once | TRBJ2-5 | TRBV23-1
TGTGCCAGCAGTTTATCGAGCCAGGGGGGAGACTATGGCTACACCTTC | CASSLSSQGGDYGYTF | TRBD1 | NA | TRBJ1-2 | TRBV27
TGTGCCAGCAGCCCACCGTGGGGTGGGGACCAGCATTTT | CASSPPWGGDQHF | NA | NA | TRBJ1-5 | TRBV7-2
TGCAGTGCTAGTGGGGTTGGTGAGCAGTTCTTC | CSASGVGEQFF | NA | NA | TRBJ2-1 | TRBV20-1
TGTGCCATCAGTGAGTCTTCAGGAAAGACAGACCCTCTTCGCAATACGCAGTATTTT | CAISESSGKTDPLRNTQYF | NA | NA | TRBJ2-3 | TRBV10-3
TGTGCCAGCAGCTTCCGACTACCTCCGAACACCGGGGAGCTGTTTTTT | CASSFRLPPNTGELFF | NA | NA | TRBJ2-2 | TRBV5-4
TGCGCCAGCAGCTTGGGACCGAACACCGGGGAGCTGTTTTTT | CASSLGPNTGELFF | NA | NA | TRBJ2-2 | TRBV5-1
TGTGCCAGCGGTCGGGGCATGAACACTGAAGCTTTCTTT | CASGRGMNTEAFF | NA | NA | TRBJ1-1 | TRBV28
TGTGCCAGCAAGCAGGGAGGGGAGACCCAGTACTTC | CASKQGGETQYF | TRBD2 | NA | TRBJ2-5 | TRBV6-5
TGTGCCAGCAGCTTGTGGATTGCAGATACGCAGTATTTT | CASSLWIADTQYF | NA | NA | TRBJ2-3 | TRBV11-2
TGTGCCAGTAGTATAGGCGGGACAGGGGCCCAGCCCCAGCATTTT | CASSIGGTGAQPQHF | TRBD1 | NA | TRBJ1-5 | TRBV19